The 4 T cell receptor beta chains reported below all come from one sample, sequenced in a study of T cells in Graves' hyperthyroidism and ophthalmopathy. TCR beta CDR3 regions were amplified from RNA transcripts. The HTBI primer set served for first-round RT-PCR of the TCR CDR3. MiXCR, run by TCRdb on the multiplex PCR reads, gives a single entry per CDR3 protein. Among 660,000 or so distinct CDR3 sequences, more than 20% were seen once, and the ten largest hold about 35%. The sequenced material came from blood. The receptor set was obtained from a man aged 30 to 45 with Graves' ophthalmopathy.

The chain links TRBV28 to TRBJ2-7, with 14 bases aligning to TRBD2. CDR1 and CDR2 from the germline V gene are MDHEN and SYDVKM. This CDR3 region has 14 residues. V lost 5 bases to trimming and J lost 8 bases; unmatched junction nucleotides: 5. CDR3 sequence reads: CASSAGLAGGQQYF. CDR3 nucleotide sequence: TGTGCCAGCAGTGCAGGACTAGCGGGAGGTCAGCAGTACTTC.

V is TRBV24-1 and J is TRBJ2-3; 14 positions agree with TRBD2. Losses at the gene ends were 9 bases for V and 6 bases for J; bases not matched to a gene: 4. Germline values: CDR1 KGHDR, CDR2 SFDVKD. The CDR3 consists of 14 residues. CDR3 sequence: CATGGLAGVDTQYF. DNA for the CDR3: TGTGCCACCGGGGGACTAGCGGGAGTGGATACGCAGTATTTT.

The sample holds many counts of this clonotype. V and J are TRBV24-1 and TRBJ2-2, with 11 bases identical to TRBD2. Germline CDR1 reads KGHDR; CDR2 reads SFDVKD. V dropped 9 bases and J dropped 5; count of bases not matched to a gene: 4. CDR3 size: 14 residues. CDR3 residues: CATGGTSGTGELFF. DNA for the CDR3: TGTGCCACCGGAGGGACTAGCGGTACCGGGGAGCTGTTTTTT.

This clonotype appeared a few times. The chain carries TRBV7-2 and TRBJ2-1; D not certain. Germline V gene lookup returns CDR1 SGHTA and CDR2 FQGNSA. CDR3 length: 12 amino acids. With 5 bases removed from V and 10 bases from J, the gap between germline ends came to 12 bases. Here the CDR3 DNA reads TGTGCCAGCAGCCTAACCATGGGGGAGCAGTTCTTC. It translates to CASSLTMGEQFF.